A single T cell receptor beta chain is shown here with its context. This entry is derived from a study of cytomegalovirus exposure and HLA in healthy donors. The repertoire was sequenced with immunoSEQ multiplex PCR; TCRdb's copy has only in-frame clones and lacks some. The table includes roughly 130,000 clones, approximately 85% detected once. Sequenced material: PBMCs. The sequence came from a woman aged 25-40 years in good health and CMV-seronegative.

The CDR3 loop is CASAGCSGGSTDTQYF. The CDR3 DNA sequence: TGCGCCAGCGCCGGCTGTAGCGGGGGAAGCACAGATACGCAGTATTTT. The chain is built from TRBV10-1 and TRBJ2-3; TRBD2 agrees at 9 bases. The length of the CDR3 is 16 residues. The germline CDR1 and CDR2 sequences are WNHNN and SYGVQD (reference sequence). V lost 8 bases to trimming and J lost 0 bases; unmatched junction nucleotides: 9.